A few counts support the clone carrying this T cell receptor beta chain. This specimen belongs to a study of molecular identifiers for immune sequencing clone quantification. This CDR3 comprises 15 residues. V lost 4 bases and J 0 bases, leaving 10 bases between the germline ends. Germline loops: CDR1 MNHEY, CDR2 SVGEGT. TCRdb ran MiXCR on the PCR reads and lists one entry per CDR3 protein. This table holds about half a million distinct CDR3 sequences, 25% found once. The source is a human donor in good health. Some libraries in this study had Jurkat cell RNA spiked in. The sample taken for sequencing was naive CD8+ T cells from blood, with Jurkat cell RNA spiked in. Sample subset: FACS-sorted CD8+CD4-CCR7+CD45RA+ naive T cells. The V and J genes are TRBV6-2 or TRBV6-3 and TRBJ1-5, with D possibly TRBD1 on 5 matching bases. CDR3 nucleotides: TGTGCCAGCAGTTCGACAGTTAATAGCAATCAGCCCCAGCATTTT. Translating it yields CASSSTVNSNQPQHF.